The next 24 T cell receptor beta chains were all read from a single sample in a study of OX40 agonist ivuxolimab in advanced cancers. Repertoires were generated with immunoSEQ multiplex PCR, while TCRdb's copy carries only in-frame clones and drops some. The table records some 89,000 clones, around 84% of them present only once. Material: CD4+ or CD8+ T cells sorted from blood, obtained in a trial of the OX40 agonist ivuxolimab. These receptors were collected from an adult with an advanced solid tumor such as melanoma, head and neck, liver or kidney cancer.

The CDR3, as DNA: TGTGCCTGGAGTGTACAAGGCGCAGGGGGATGGTCCGTTGAAAAACTGTTTTTT. It specifies CAWSVQGAGGWSVEKLFF. The chain recombines TRBV30 with TRBJ1-4; 7 nucleotides line up with TRBD1. The CDR3 has 18 amino acids. With 0 bases clipped from V and 7 bases from J, the junction kept 17 bases outside the gene matches. Germline CDR1 GTSNPN, CDR2 SVGIG (reference sequence). The whole variable domain, remainder taken from reference TRBV30 and TRBJ1-4, is SQTIHQWPATLVQPVGSPLSLECTVEGTSNPNLYWYRQAAGRGLQLLFYSVGIGQISSEVPQNLSASRPQDRQFILSSKKLLLSDSGFYLCAWSVQGAGGWSVEKLFFGSGTQLSVL.

This chain links TRBV6-5 with TRBJ2-5; a possible D gene is TRBD1 (5 bases). The CDR3 loop spans 13 amino acids. Trimming pared 6 bases from V and 6 bases from J, leaving 14 bases between. Germline V CDR1 and CDR2: MNHEY, SVGAGI. As DNA, the CDR3 is TGTGCCAGCAGCCTGGACATGATCAAGACCCAGTACTTC. This translates into CASSLDMIKTQYF.

This clone was found a few times. This rearrangement joins TRBV9 to TRBJ2-7; D may be TRBD1 (5 bases). Between the trimmed V and J ends, which lost 4 bases and 3 bases, there was a span of 11 bases. Germline CDR1 is SGDLS and CDR2 is YYNGEE. This CDR3 is built from 13 residues. CDR3 bases: TGTGCCAGCAGCCCCAGGGCAGGCTACGAGCAGTACTTC. Residues: CASSPRAGYEQYF.

The genes are TRBV10-3 and TRBJ1-3; D possibly corresponds to TRBD1 (6 bases). Germline-derived CDR1 and CDR2 are ENHRY and SYGVKD. Deletions cut 2 bases from V and 2 bases from J, with 7 bases between. There are 14 residues in the CDR3. CDR3 DNA: TGTGCCATCAGTGAGGGGGGGCCTGGAAACACCATATATTTT. It encodes CAISEGGPGNTIYF.

The chain has TRBV19 and TRBJ1-1; the D is unclear. Looked up from germline, CDR1 is LNHDA and CDR2 is SQIVND (reference sequence). Trimming took 2 bases from V and 1 from J, leaving 11 bases between them. This CDR3 has 15 residues. CDR3 region: CASSIFLPENTEAFF. The CDR3 DNA reads TGTGCCAGTAGTATATTTCTCCCAGAGAACACTGAAGCTTTCTTT.

CDR3: CASSPRGADSDTGELFF. CDR3 DNA: TGTGCCAGCAGCCCGAGGGGAGCAGATTCGGACACCGGGGAGCTGTTTTTT. J is TRBJ2-2 and V is TRBV11-3; D tentatively reads TRBD1 or TRBD2 (5 bases each). The CDR3 runs 17 residues. With 5 bases removed from V and 3 bases from J, the gap between germline ends came to 19 bases. CDR1 is SGHNT and CDR2 is YENEEA in the germline V gene.

This clone is a singleton in its sample. V usage is TRBV7-6 and J usage is TRBJ2-5; no clear D. Looked up from germline, CDR1 is SGHVS and CDR2 is FNYEAQ. This CDR3 is built from 13 residues. V shed 3 bases and J shed 7 bases, with 12 bases lying between them. For the CDR3, the DNA is TGTGCCAGCAGCTTGAACCCCCCCGGGACCCAGTACTTC. Amino acid sequence: CASSLNPPGTQYF.

The rearrangement uses TRBV30 and TRBJ2-1, with D perhaps matching TRBD2 (6 bases). The CDR3 covers 12 residues. The germline V gene has CDR1 GTSNPN and CDR2 SVGIG (reference sequence). V dropped 3 bases and J dropped 8 bases, with 11 bases sitting between them. CDR3 residues: CAWRGGTYEQFF. The CDR3 nucleotides read TGTGCCTGGAGGGGGGGTACGTATGAGCAGTTCTTC.

The V gene is TRBV11-2, the J gene TRBJ1-2; D gene unclear. The CDR3 runs 16 residues. Germline V gene sequence: CDR1 SGHAT, CDR2 FQNNGV. V was cut by 4 bases and J by 3 bases, with 18 bases left in between. CDR3 loop: CASSSVASFRDYGYTF. In DNA form, the CDR3 reads TGTGCCAGCAGCTCAGTAGCCAGTTTTCGGGACTATGGCTACACCTTC.

The chain is built from TRBV7-2 and TRBJ1-4; possible D gene TRBD1, 5 bases. The CDR3 loop spans 13 amino acids. The germline V gene encodes CDR1 SGHTA and CDR2 FQGNSA. V gave up 8 bases and J gave up 7 bases, with 14 bases separating them. The CDR3 is CASSVQGGEKLFF. The CDR3, as DNA: TGTGCCAGCTCCGTCCAGGGCGGTGAAAAACTGTTTTTT.

The chain links TRBV6-1 to TRBJ2-3, with 8 bases aligning to TRBD2. Trimming cost V 3 bases and J 4 bases; bases outside gene matches: 15. The CDR3 runs to 18 residues. Germline values: CDR1 MNHNS, CDR2 SASEGT. This CDR3 reads CASSDWDGGAVGADTQYF. The CDR3 region has the DNA TGTGCCAGCAGTGACTGGGACGGGGGGGCCGTCGGCGCAGATACGCAGTATTTT.

Concerning this clone itself: As the CDR3 is not closed by the conserved phenylalanine or tryptophan, this likely results from a read error. The DNA is omitted, as the CDR3 cannot be located on it reliably, and the CDR3 follows TCRdb's listing. J is TRBJ1-2 and V is TRBV30; the table gives TRBD1 as D, unverified against the DNA. CDR1 and CDR2 from the germline V gene are GTSNPN and SVGIG (reference sequence). The CDR3 is 13 amino acids in total, end residues counted. The CDR3 here is CAWSPDSQGRLDV.

This chain joins TRBV5-6 and TRBJ1-2; D possibly corresponds to TRBD1 (6 bases). CDR3 length equals 17 residues. Trimming pared 3 bases from V and 5 bases from J, leaving 23 bases between. Per germline, CDR1 SGHDT and CDR2 YYEEEE. The CDR3 protein is CASSSSRRGGTTYGYTF. The CDR3 region has the DNA TGTGCCAGCAGCTCGAGCCGCCGGGGAGGGACAACGTATGGCTACACCTTC. The full variable domain, with the rest looked up from reference TRBV5-6 and TRBJ1-2, is DAGVTQSPTHLIKTRGQQVTLRCSPKSGHDTVSWYQQALGQGPQFIFQYYEEEERQRGNFPDRFSGHQFPNYSSELNVNALLLGDSALYLCASSSSRRGGTTYGYTFGSGTRLTVV.

The V and J genes are TRBV5-1 and TRBJ2-7, with D possibly called TRBD1 or TRBD2 (5 bases each). This CDR3 is 14 amino acids long. Trimming removed 4 bases from V and 3 bases from J, with 14 bases in between. Germline assignment: CDR1 SGHRS and CDR2 YFSETQ. The DNA of the CDR3 is TGCGCCAGCAGCGTTCGTAGTGGGGGCTACGAGCAGTACTTC. This translates into CASSVRSGGYEQYF. Looking up the rest from reference TRBV5-1 and TRBJ2-7 gives the full variable domain: KAGVTQTPRYLIKTRGQQVTLSCSPISGHRSVSWYQQTPGQGLQFLFEYFSETQRNKGNFPGRFSGRQFSNSRSEMNVSTLELGDSALYLCASSVRSGGYEQYFGPGTRLTVT.

This clone was picked up a small number of times. J is TRBJ1-1 and V is TRBV29-1, with D possibly TRBD1 on 6 matching bases. The ends were cut back, 5 bases at V and 3 bases at J, with 10 bases in the middle. Per germline, CDR1 SQVTM and CDR2 ANQGSEA. The CDR3 contains 12 residues. The CDR3 protein is CSVRDTYTEAFF. In DNA form, the CDR3 reads TGCAGCGTTAGGGACACCTACACTGAAGCTTTCTTT.

The gene calls are TRBV9 and TRBJ2-1, with 9 bases identical to TRBD2. In germline, CDR1 is SGDLS, CDR2 YYNGEE. The CDR3 is made up of 15 amino acids. The J segment lost 3 bases and the V segment lost 0 bases, leaving 1 base of the junction unmatched. The CDR3 region is CASSVGAGGYNEQFF. CDR3 nucleotide sequence: TGTGCCAGCAGCGTAGGAGCGGGGGGCTACAATGAGCAGTTCTTC.

The chain carries TRBV19 and TRBJ2-7; no definite D call. Trimming shortened V by 1 base and J by 3 bases, and 10 bases separated the two germline ends. The CDR3 runs to 14 residues. From germline, CDR1 is LNHDA and CDR2 SQIVND (reference sequence). CDR3 sequence reads: CASSIAGSFYEQYF. For the CDR3, the DNA is TGTGCCAGTAGTATAGCCGGGTCCTTCTACGAGCAGTACTTC.

The chain is built from TRBV18 and TRBJ2-5, with TRBD1 as a possible D gene (6 bases). CDR1 is KGHSH, CDR2 LQKENI, per germline. V shed 5 bases and J shed 5 bases, with 18 bases lying between them. The CDR3 sequence is 15 residues long. The DNA of the CDR3 is TGTGCCAGCTCAGGGGGCGCCCAATCCAGGGAGACCCAGTACTTC. Translated, it gives CASSGGAQSRETQYF.

The chain is built from TRBV7-9 and TRBJ2-5, with TRBD1 matching over 7 bases. With 1 base clipped from V and 4 bases from J, the junction kept 6 bases outside the gene matches. This CDR3 has 15 amino acids. Germline CDR1 SEHNR, CDR2 FQNEAQ (reference sequence). CDR3 coding DNA: TGTGCCAGCAGCTTAGGAGGGACAGTAAGAGAGACCCAGTACTTC. Amino acid sequence: CASSLGGTVRETQYF. Full variable domain (outside the CDR3, taken from reference TRBV7-9 and TRBJ2-5): DTGVSQNPRHKITKRGQNVTFRCDPISEHNRLYWYRQTLGQGPEFLTYFQNEAQLEKSRLLSDRFSAERPKGSFSTLEIQRTEQGDSAMYLCASSLGGTVRETQYFGPGTRLLVL.

The V gene is TRBV5-4, the J gene TRBJ1-1, with 8 bases that match TRBD1. The CDR3 has 16 amino acids. With 1 base clipped from V and 2 bases from J, the junction kept 7 bases outside the gene matches. Germline assignment: CDR1 SGHNT and CDR2 YYREEE (reference sequence). CDR3 sequence: CASSLSGQGANTEAFF. The CDR3 coding sequence is TGTGCCAGCAGCTTGTCGGGTCAGGGGGCCAACACTGAAGCTTTCTTT.

CDR3: CASSLALASSTDTQYF. The CDR3 DNA sequence: TGTGCCAGCAGCTTGGCCCTAGCGTCGAGCACAGATACGCAGTATTTT. The rearrangement joins TRBV5-8 to TRBJ2-3, with D possibly TRBD2 on 6 matching bases. The germline CDR1 and CDR2 sequences are SGHTS and YDEGEE. Trimming took 0 bases from V and 0 from J, leaving 11 bases between them. CDR3 length equals 16 residues.

In DNA, the CDR3 is TGCGCCAGCAGCGTCGACGGTCCCTATGGCTACACCTTC. It specifies CASSVDGPYGYTF. The chain employs TRBV5-1 and TRBJ1-2; D is unresolved. Germline V gene data show CDR1 as SGHRS and CDR2 as YFSETQ. V was clipped by 4 bases and J by 4 bases, with 11 bases between them. The CDR3 loop spans 13 amino acids.

This clone was seen a single time. The chain has TRBV7-2 and TRBJ2-7; maybe TRBD2 (6 bases). V was trimmed by 1 base and J by 2 bases, leaving 9 bases between them. Germline CDR1 SGHTA, CDR2 FQGNSA. The CDR3 has 14 residues. CDR3 bases: TGTGCCAGCAGCTTAGAAGGAGGGACCTACGAGCAGTACTTC. Its translation is CASSLEGGTYEQYF.

The V gene is TRBV5-6, the J gene TRBJ1-5; 11 nucleotides line up with TRBD1. Trimming took 4 bases from V and 3 from J; bases not matched to a gene: 3. This CDR3 is 15 amino acids long. Germline lookup yields CDR1 SGHDT and CDR2 YYEEEE. CDR3: CASSRTGGINQPQHF. Written as DNA, the CDR3 is TGTGCCAGCAGCCGGACAGGGGGCATCAATCAGCCCCAGCATTTT.